The text below deals with one TCR beta chain. Its antigen is still unknown. Nothing much larger sits one base from this clone, and base qualities are not available. The data were obtained in a study of OX40 agonist ivuxolimab in advanced cancers. As for the study more broadly: Ivuxolimab was an agonistic, fully human IgG2 monoclonal antibody directed against OX40 (CD134), a costimulatory receptor. Partial responses occurred in three dose-escalation patients, of whom one had hepatocellular carcinoma and two had cutaneous melanoma. Of the roughly 52 dose-escalation patients, hepatocellular carcinoma was present in roughly 19, melanoma in some 15, renal cell carcinoma in 9 and head and neck cancer in 9. Intravenous ivuxolimab was administered to patients every 2 weeks at six dose levels: 0.01, 0.1, 0.3, 1.5, 3 and 10 mg/kg. Patients were allowed to have had prior anti-PD-1, anti-PD-L1 or anti-CTLA-4 therapy, and around 43% of the dose-escalation patients had been treated with checkpoint inhibitors. The paper reports the monotherapy dose-escalation portion (N of about 50 patients) of the phase I ivuxolimab trial. Peripheral TCRbeta sequencing was intended to test whether TCR sequence diversity was altered and clonal T-cell expansion was caused by ivuxolimab. The dose-escalation cohort was around 84% male with a mean age of about 54 years, ranging from roughly 23 to 85.

The trial excluded patients who had a history of autoimmune disease or were on systemic immunosuppression. Peripheral blood for TCR sequencing was collected from all dose cohorts at baseline, on cycle 4 day 1, and on cycle 7 day 1. The samples were taken from a phase I, first-in-human, multicenter, open-label dose-escalation trial of ivuxolimab. The trial enrolled adults with locally advanced or metastatic head and neck squamous cell, hepatocellular, melanoma or renal cell carcinoma. Before TCR sequencing, CD4+ T cells and CD8+ T cells from peripheral blood were sorted into separate populations. Genomic DNA was extracted from sorted cells for sequencing of the TCRbeta CDR3 region. The immunoSEQ Assay was used to sequence the TCRbeta CDR3 regions. This immuneACCESS table, as held by TCRdb, lists in-frame sequences with V and J called but not all clones. Of the missing ones, under half trace to an unresolved V gene in checked studies; the others have no known cause. The sample data list under 45,000 clones, and approximately 75% of these were observed just once. The ten most abundant clones make up approximately 2.4% of the sample.

The paper as a whole reports these results and caveats: At doses from 0.1 to 3.0 mg/kg, clonal expansion was seen in both CD4+ and CD8+ blood T cells between baseline and week 6. Antigen specificity was not determined for the clonally expanded peripheral T cells. After ivuxolimab, expanded clones were on average more numerous among CD8+ T cells than among CD4+ T cells. Low levels of normalized T-cell clonal expansion were also seen in some nonresponding patients. Partial responders in the 0.1-3.0 mg/kg groups had among the lowest normalized peripheral clonal expansion, especially among CD8+ T cells.

CDR1 is given as SGHNT and CDR2 as YYREEE, both from the germline V gene (reference sequence). The germline V end is reduced by 0 bases and the J end by 6 bases; junction bases left unmatched: 2. The CDR3, cysteine through phenylalanine, is 14 amino acids long. Solely the CDR3 DNA is kept, with 42 bases framed from the first base. The clonotype originates from an adult with an advanced solid tumor such as melanoma, head and neck, liver or kidney cancer. The specimen was CD4+ or CD8+ T cells sorted from blood, collected in a trial of the OX40 agonist ivuxolimab. The rearrangement joined TRBV5-4 to TRBJ2-7, with 11 bases matching TRBD2. CDR3 sequence: CASSLELAGVEQYF. The nucleotide sequence is given as TGTGCCAGCAGCTTGGAACTAGCGGGAGTCGAGCAGTACTTC.